This is a list of T cell receptor beta chains from one sample in a study of blood T cell repertoires in COVID-19. Assay used: immunoSEQ multiplex PCR; TCRdb lists only in-frame clones, some missing. Of under 200,000 clones in the sample, 80% to 90% were seen once. The specimen was peripheral blood. The receptors here all came from a woman in her sixties or seventies with COVID-19, enrolled during active disease. Both conserved end residues are trimmed from each CDR3.

V gene,J gene,CDR3 protein
TRBV2,TRBJ2-7,ASDLKRGSYEQY
TRBV6-1,TRBJ2-2,ASSYSDRELF
TRBV9,TRBJ1-4,ASSSGDRGSEKLF
TRBV2,TRBJ1-1,ASLSQGVTEAF
TRBV6-4,TRBJ1-2,ASSGTGRYDDGYT
TRBV6-5,TRBJ1-6,ASRRQENSPLH
TRBV7-3,TRBJ1-6,ASSLTGGGDSPLH
TRBV4-2,TRBJ2-3,ASSQRPPGTSGGRADTQY
TRBV29-1,TRBJ1-1,SVVRTGLNTEAF
TRBV9,TRBJ1-4,ASSVKQGFEKLF
TRBV6-5,TRBJ1-2,ASTLPTGAGYGYT
TRBV5-6,TRBJ1-6,ASSLPGDSPLH
TRBV12-5,TRBJ2-3,ASGRGTDTQY
TRBV5-4,TRBJ1-5,ASSLRGLSNQPQH
TRBV2,TRBJ1-5,ASSLDRFKFGNPQH
TRBV7-6,TRBJ1-1,ASSVRGGNTEAF
TRBV19,TRBJ1-1,ASSRQAAEAF
TRBV18,TRBJ1-6,ASSPDRVGSPLH
TRBV3-1/TRBV3-2,TRBJ1-4,ASSQSGREEKLF
TRBV5-1,TRBJ1-1,ASSLVGPEAF
TRBV5-5,TRBJ1-6,ASSLGRDNSPLH
TRBV25-1,TRBJ1-1,ASREPHRGNTEAF
TRBV12-3/TRBV12-4,TRBJ2-1,AAGTGGYNEQF
TRBV2,TRBJ2-1,ATSGFTGLAHISSYNEQF
TRBV18,TRBJ2-1,ASSGGVNEQF
TRBV19,TRBJ1-5,ASSSGTGISTQPQH
TRBV14,TRBJ1-6,ASSRRQGLGSYNSPLH
TRBV6-5,TRBJ1-1,ASRLDRRSDTEAF
TRBV14,TRBJ1-1,ASSQGGWNTEAF
TRBV11-3,TRBJ2-1,ASSLGRVHSEQF
TRBV19,TRBJ1-1,ASETGNTEAF
TRBV27,TRBJ2-1,ASSLSVSHSYNEQF
TRBV18,TRBJ1-5,ASQDTASNQPQH
TRBV6-5,TRBJ1-1,ASTLSGTGVAEAF
TRBV25-1,TRBJ2-5,ASSALGGSGETQY
TRBV3-1/TRBV3-2,TRBJ2-5,ASSPPTGNGETQY
TRBV3-1/TRBV3-2,TRBJ1-1,ASSHGQSLNTEAF
TRBV27,TRBJ1-6,ASSPDRGRGSPLH
TRBV6-6,TRBJ2-5,ASSQESGLAGVETQY
TRBV3-1/TRBV3-2,TRBJ1-2,ASSQDLAGGYGYT
TRBV6-5,TRBJ1-4,ASNRGRNEKLF
TRBV11-2,TRBJ1-1,ASSLGAGTEAF
TRBV5-1,TRBJ2-5,ASSLIPDRQETQY
TRBV5-1,TRBJ2-3,ASSLGGLAEWEDTQY
TRBV6-5,TRBJ1-1,ASTSGIIMNTEAF
TRBV5-1,TRBJ1-2,ASSPDRLYGYT
TRBV11-1,TRBJ1-1,ASSSPVQAEAF
TRBV18,TRBJ1-1,ASSPAGVGTEAF
TRBV7-2,TRBJ2-3,ASSLLDTQY
TRBV7-8,TRBJ1-6,ASSVRTGTGDSPLH
TRBV6-5,TRBJ1-1,ASSSWTDNTEAF
TRBV19,TRBJ1-2,ASSISGRPLSNYGYT
TRBV4-2,TRBJ2-3,ASSQDDRSGTDTQY
TRBV11-2,TRBJ1-4,ASSLYRGNNEKLF
TRBV11-1,TRBJ2-2,ASSRQGLHTGELF